This T cell receptor (beta chain) was recovered during a study of cytomegalovirus exposure and HLA in healthy donors. The study, taken as a whole, reports: Reports showed the classifier diagnosing cytomegalovirus status with high specificity and sensitivity. According to the study, around 160 TCR beta chains were cytomegalovirus-associated. According to a subsequent analysis, TCR clusters identified in the first cohort showed a tendency to co-occur across the approximately 120 validation repertoires. The CMV antigen specificity of a few CMV-associated chains was confirmed through in vitro analysis.

A remark on this clone: Antigen unknown.

The J segment lost 3 bases and the V segment lost 4 bases, leaving 5 bases of the junction unmatched. The germline V gene encodes CDR1 SGHNT and CDR2 YENEEA. The CDR3 covers 16 residues. Clones were read by immunoSEQ multiplex PCR, and TCRdb kept only the in-frame ones, dropping some. The sample yields around 130,000 clones, approximately 91% seen once. Sequenced material: PBMCs. The chain recombines TRBV11-3 with TRBJ2-5; 13 bases are shared with TRBD2. The receptor was isolated from a man younger than 45 in good health and CMV-seronegative. CDR3 nucleotide sequence: TGTGCCAGCAGCTCTGGGACTAGCGGGAAAGAAGAGACCCAGTACTTC. Translating it yields CASSSGTSGKEETQYF.